The next 12 T cell receptor beta chains were all read from a single sample in a study of early T cells in non-severe SARS-CoV-2 infection. MiXCR, applied by TCRdb to the 5' RACE reads, yields one record per CDR3 protein. The sample yields approximately 89,000 distinct CDR3 sequences, around an eighth seen once. Sequencing was performed on whole blood. The receptor source for this set is an adult who was a healthcare worker with PCR-confirmed SARS-CoV-2 infection or an uninfected control (not recorded which).

This clonotype showed up just a few times. The J gene is TRBJ2-5, the V gene TRBV18; 8 nucleotides align to TRBD2. The CDR3 runs to 13 residues. Germline CDR1 and CDR2: KGHSH and LQKENI. Unmatched junction bases numbered 3, after V lost 6 bases and J lost 3 bases. The CDR3 region is CASSRRGEETQYF. The CDR3 DNA is TGTGCCAGCTCCAGGCGGGGGGAAGAGACCCAGTACTTC.

This clonotype was detected ten times or more. V is TRBV20-1 and J is TRBJ2-1; TRBD2 matches at 8 bases. Looked up from germline, CDR1 is DFQATT and CDR2 is SNEGSKA (reference sequence). V lost 3 bases, J lost 7 bases, and 2 bases stayed unmatched. The CDR3 is made up of 12 amino acids. The CDR3: CSASSSGNEQFF. In nucleotides, the CDR3 is TGCAGTGCTAGTTCTAGCGGGAATGAGCAGTTCTTC.

Many counts were recorded for this clonotype. The V call is TRBV30, the J call TRBJ2-2; D is undetermined. Germline CDR1 is GTSNPN and CDR2 is SVGIG (reference sequence). The CDR3 has 15 amino acids. Trimming stripped 2 bases from V and 0 bases from J, with 10 bases between. The chain's CDR3 is CAWSLGSANTGELFF. The CDR3 DNA reads TGTGCCTGGAGTCTCGGGTCAGCGAACACCGGGGAGCTGTTTTTT.

This clonotype was observed a handful of times. The chain couples TRBV18 to TRBJ1-2; D uncertain. The CDR3 is 11 amino acids. Trimming shortened V by 3 bases and J by 6 bases, and 5 bases separated the two germline ends. Per the germline V gene, CDR1 is KGHSH and CDR2 is LQKENI. In nucleotides, the CDR3 is TGTGCCAGCTCACCGGGAGATGGCTACACCTTC. Its protein is CASSPGDGYTF.

The chain combines TRBV14 with TRBJ1-1; a weak D match, TRBD1 (5 bases). The germline CDR1 and CDR2 sequences are SGHDN and FVKESK. Trimming left V 1 base short and J 3 bases short, with 9 bases between. This CDR3 is 14 amino acids long. Here the CDR3 DNA reads TGTGCCAGCAGCCAAGTCGGCAGGGACACTGAAGCTTTCTTT. Its protein is CASSQVGRDTEAFF.

The chain carries TRBV20-1 and TRBJ2-1; tentatively, D is TRBD1 or TRBD2 (6 bases each). Trimming pared 1 base from V and 0 bases from J, leaving 13 bases between. CDR1 DFQATT and CDR2 SNEGSKA come from the germline V gene (reference sequence). The CDR3 contains 16 residues. The DNA of the CDR3 is TGCAGTGCTAGAGGAGGGGGAGGCCGCTCCTACAATGAGCAGTTCTTC. Its protein product is CSARGGGGRSYNEQFF.

This clonotype was detected many times. The chain uses TRBV4-1 and TRBJ2-3; D is unresolved. The CDR3 consists of 13 residues. V dropped 9 bases and J dropped 1 base, with 11 bases sitting between them. Looked up from germline, CDR1 is MGHRA and CDR2 is YSYEKL. CDR3 nucleotide sequence: TGCGCCAGTTCTTCGTACCGCACAGATACGCAGTATTTT. Its protein product is CASSSYRTDTQYF.

This clonotype was counted between two and nine times. The chain couples TRBV7-8 to TRBJ2-5, with 7 positions matching TRBD2. V was clipped by 2 bases and J by 3 bases; unmatched bases: 6. The CDR3 runs 15 residues. Germline lookup yields CDR1 SGHVS and CDR2 FQNEAQ. The CDR3 DNA sequence: TGTGCCAGCAGCTTAATAGCGGGCCCTAAAGAGACCCAGTACTTC. Its translation is CASSLIAGPKETQYF.

This clonotype was counted only a few times. The V gene is TRBV7-9, the J gene TRBJ2-3; no definite D call. The V and J ends lost 5 bases and 6 bases respectively, with 9 bases between them. This CDR3 has 12 amino acids. Germline loops: CDR1 SEHNR, CDR2 FQNEAQ (reference sequence). This CDR3 reads CASSQYGDTQYF. In nucleotides, the CDR3 is TGTGCCAGCAGCCAATATGGGGATACGCAGTATTTT.

In this sample, this clonotype turned up a few times. The chain recombines TRBV7-6 with TRBJ2-3, with no clear D. The CDR3 is made up of 15 amino acids. V shed 5 bases and J shed 0 bases, with 12 bases lying between them. Germline V CDR1 and CDR2: SGHVS, FNYEAQ. The CDR3 loop is CASSSRGRSTDTQYF. The CDR3 DNA reads TGTGCCAGCAGCAGTCGTGGAAGGAGCACAGATACGCAGTATTTT.

This clonotype appeared a few times. The genes are TRBV12-3 or TRBV12-4 and TRBJ1-1, with D perhaps TRBD1 (5 bases). The CDR3 contains 11 residues. V gave up 9 bases and J gave up 11 bases, with 16 bases separating them. DNA for the CDR3: TGTGCCAGTCAGGACACGCTGGGCGCTTTCTTT. Residues: CASQDTLGAFF.

In this sample, this clonotype turned up a few times. This chain links TRBV10-3 with TRBJ1-4; D is perhaps TRBD1 (6 bases). Germline-derived CDR1 and CDR2 are ENHRY and SYGVKD. There are 13 residues in the CDR3. With 10 bases removed from V and 4 bases from J, the gap between germline ends came to 13 bases. CDR3 loop: CATQGRSNEKLFF. In DNA form, the CDR3 reads TGTGCCACACAGGGACGGAGTAATGAAAAACTGTTTTTT.